This T cell receptor beta chain was sequenced in a study of T-cell memory formation after mild COVID-19. Overall study findings and caveats: Some clones that responded turned up in pre-infection memory, which suggests that cross-reactive memory joined in. Nothing showed for sure that second-wave clones peaking on day 37 were SARS-CoV-2 specific.

With regard to this clonotype: What it binds is unknown.

MiXCR, run by TCRdb on the 5' RACE reads, gives a single entry per CDR3 protein. The sample carries 250,000 to 300,000 distinct CDR3 sequences, around 16% recorded once. After removal of 5 bases from V and 15 bases from J, the junction contained 11 bases not matched to a gene. The V gene's germline CDR1 is SGHTA and CDR2 FQGNSA. The CDR3 extends over 12 amino acids. Sequenced material: PBMCs or a T cell subset sorted from them (not recorded which). This clonotype was sampled from a man between 18 and 29 years old who had mild COVID-19 (a few samples of this study predate the infection). Cell type and time point are not known. The gene calls are TRBV7-2 and TRBJ2-3; 7 bases match TRBD2. CDR3 region: CASSDSRGVKYF. CDR3 coding DNA: TGTGCCAGCAGCGACTCCCGGGGGGTGAAATATTTT.